Each of the 27 T cell receptor beta chains below was sequenced from the same sample in a study of cytomegalovirus exposure and HLA in healthy donors. The PCR made use of 60 Vbeta and 13 Jbeta primers. Sequenced by immunoSEQ multiplex PCR; TCRdb stores in-frame clones only, minus some. This table holds 100,000 to 150,000 clones, 76% found once. The sequenced material came from PBMCs. The source is a man in his forties or fifties in good health and CMV-seronegative.

The chain has TRBV27 and TRBJ2-1; TRBD1 matches 7 bases. Germline assignment: CDR1 MNHEY and CDR2 SMNVEV (reference sequence). The CDR3 is 15 amino acids. The J segment lost 11 bases and the V segment lost 5 bases, leaving 15 bases of the junction unmatched. In DNA, the CDR3 is TGTGCCAGCAGTGCCCAACCGGGACAGCCACTAAAGCAGTTCTTC. Protein sequence: CASSAQPGQPLKQFF.

The chain employs TRBV5-1 and TRBJ2-1; possible D gene TRBD1, 5 bases. Per the germline V gene, CDR1 is SGHRS and CDR2 is YFSETQ. The CDR3 extends over 14 amino acids. V gave up 0 bases and J gave up 4 bases, with 8 bases separating them. In DNA, the CDR3 is TGCGCCAGCAGCTTGGGGGGCCGGTACAATGAGCAGTTCTTC. Amino acids: CASSLGGRYNEQFF.

The rearrangement uses TRBV28 and TRBJ2-7; the D gene is possibly TRBD1 (6 bases). The CDR3 contains 13 residues. V gave up 4 bases and J gave up 2 bases, with 9 bases separating them. Germline V lookup: CDR1 MDHEN, CDR2 SYDVKM. The CDR3 loop reads CASSSRTAYEQYV. CDR3 coding DNA: TGTGCCAGCAGTTCGAGGACAGCCTACGAGCAGTACGTC.

The genes are TRBV5-4 and TRBJ2-5; D uncertain. Trimming removed 4 bases at V and 2 bases at J, with 15 bases between. Germline V CDR1 and CDR2: SGHNT, YYREEE (reference sequence). The CDR3 extends over 15 amino acids. CDR3 DNA: TGTGCCAGCAGCGGTGACTCGGCGAATCAAGAGACCCAGTACTTC. It codes for CASSGDSANQETQYF.

J is TRBJ2-5 and V is TRBV18; 7 positions match TRBD2. Unmatched junction bases numbered 8, after V lost 2 bases and J lost 2 bases. The CDR3 consists of 16 residues. Germline CDR1 and CDR2: KGHSH and LQKENI. This chain's CDR3 is CASSPWPAGSQETQYF. CDR3 DNA: TGTGCCAGCTCACCATGGCCAGCGGGGAGTCAAGAGACCCAGTACTTC.

The chain carries TRBV7-9 and TRBJ2-3, with TRBD2 identical over 15 bases. V was clipped by 6 bases and J by 1 base; unmatched bases: 11. The CDR3 length is 19 residues. Germline lookup yields CDR1 SEHNR and CDR2 FQNEAQ (reference sequence). CDR3 amino acids: CASSPRTSGGASGTDTQYF. The CDR3 DNA reads as TGTGCCAGCAGTCCCAGGACTAGCGGGGGGGCGAGCGGCACAGATACGCAGTATTTT.

The rearrangement joins TRBV10-3 to TRBJ2-5, with 12 bases matching TRBD2. The CDR3 sequence is 16 residues long. Germline CDR1 is ENHRY and CDR2 is SYGVKD. V gave up 7 bases and J gave up 4 bases; unmatched junction bases: 10. In nucleotides, the CDR3 is TGTGCCATCAACCCTAGCGGGGGGGCCGAGGTAGAGACCCAGTACTTC. It is translated as CAINPSGGAEVETQYF.

The gene calls are TRBV6-5 and TRBJ1-6; 8 bases align to TRBD1. The CDR3 consists of 14 residues. Germline CDR1 and CDR2: MNHEY and SVGAGI. V lost 10 bases to trimming and J lost 6 bases; unmatched junction nucleotides: 8. CDR3 bases: TGTGCCAAGAAGGACAGGGAGTTTAATTCACCCCTCCACTTT. It translates to CAKKDREFNSPLHF.

V and J are TRBV5-1 and TRBJ2-3, with a weak D call TRBD1 (6 bases). The germline gives CDR1 SGHRS, CDR2 YFSETQ. This CDR3 comprises 14 residues. The germline V and J ends were trimmed by 0 bases and 2 bases, with 7 bases remaining between them. CDR3 region: CASSLGTATDTQYF. In nucleotides, the CDR3 is TGCGCCAGCAGCTTGGGGACAGCCACAGATACGCAGTATTTT. Full variable domain (remainder filled in from reference TRBV5-1 and TRBJ2-3): KAGVTQTPRYLIKTRGQQVTLSCSPISGHRSVSWYQQTPGQGLQFLFEYFSETQRNKGNFPGRFSGRQFSNSRSEMNVSTLELGDSALYLCASSLGTATDTQYFGPGTRLTVL.

The genes are TRBV5-6 and TRBJ1-5, with D hard to call. The CDR3 extends over 15 amino acids. Germline-derived CDR1 and CDR2 are SGHDT and YYEEEE. Trimming removed 4 bases from V and 5 bases from J, with 16 bases in between. The CDR3 region is CASSVEVARDQPQHF. CDR3 DNA sequence: TGTGCCAGCAGCGTAGAGGTGGCCCGGGATCAGCCCCAGCATTTT.

The chain uses TRBV7-3 and TRBJ2-1; no definite D call. The V and J ends lost 5 bases and 1 base respectively, with 12 bases between them. The CDR3 length is 15 residues. Germline loops: CDR1 SGHTA, CDR2 FQGTGA. For the CDR3, the DNA is TGTGCCAGCAGCCAAGGAGCGTTATCCTACAATGAGCAGTTCTTC. Encoded protein: CASSQGALSYNEQFF.

The CDR3 loop is CASTTQQGLGNTIYF. For the CDR3, the DNA is TGTGCCAGCACTACTCAACAGGGGCTTGGAAACACCATATATTTT. The chain has TRBV28 and TRBJ1-3; 7 bases map to TRBD1. Germline assignment: CDR1 MDHEN and CDR2 SYDVKM. J lost 3 bases, V lost 7 bases, and 9 bases had no gene match. This CDR3 has 15 amino acids.

The CDR3 DNA reads TGTGCCAGCAGCCACGGGACGACTAGTATGAGCTACACCTTC. This codes for CASSHGTTSMSYTF. The rearrangement uses TRBV4-2 and TRBJ1-2, with a possible D match to TRBD1 (5 bases). The V and J ends lost 3 bases and 9 bases respectively, with 17 bases between them. The CDR3 is 14 amino acids. CDR1 and CDR2 from the germline V gene are LGHNA and YNFKEQ.

The genes are TRBV7-2 and TRBJ2-4; TRBD1 is a possible D gene (6 bases). V dropped 5 bases and J dropped 5 bases, with 10 bases sitting between them. CDR3 size: 13 residues. Germline V gene data show CDR1 as SGHTA and CDR2 as FQGNSA. The CDR3 coding sequence is TGTGCCAGCAGCCCGGACAGAGAAAACATTCAGTACTTC. Its protein is CASSPDRENIQYF. Supplemented by reference TRBV7-2 and TRBJ2-4, the full variable domain reads GAGVSQSPSNKVTEKGKDVELRCDPISGHTALYWYRQSLGQGLEFLIYFQGNSAPDKSGLPSDRFSAERTGGSVSTLTIQRTQQEDSAVYLCASSPDRENIQYFGAGTRLSVL.

CDR3 region: CSVEDREGFYGYTF. As DNA, the CDR3 is TGCAGCGTTGAAGATCGCGAGGGTTTCTATGGCTACACCTTC. The J gene is TRBJ1-2, the V gene TRBV29-1; D is uncertain. Trimming shortened V by 0 bases and J by 4 bases, and 12 bases separated the two germline ends. Germline V lookup: CDR1 SQVTM, CDR2 ANQGSEA. The length of the CDR3 is 14 residues.

The chain combines TRBV7-2 with TRBJ1-1; D may be TRBD1 (6 bases). The V and J ends lost 4 bases and 1 base respectively, with 13 bases between them. This CDR3 region has 15 residues. In germline, CDR1 is SGHTA, CDR2 FQGNSA. DNA for the CDR3: TGTGCCAGCAGCTCGACTCCGGGACAGAACACTGAAGCTTTCTTT. Amino acids: CASSSTPGQNTEAFF.

The J gene is TRBJ1-1, the V gene TRBV7-6; 7 bases match TRBD1. In germline, CDR1 is SGHVS, CDR2 FNYEAQ. After removal of 3 bases from V and 2 bases from J, the junction contained 3 bases not matched to a gene. The CDR3 has 14 residues. CDR3 loop: CASSLGTANTEAFF. DNA for the CDR3: TGTGCCAGCAGCTTGGGGACAGCCAACACTGAAGCTTTCTTT.

This chain joins TRBV4-1 and TRBJ1-2; TRBD1 matches at 7 bases. The CDR3 consists of 16 residues. Trimming cost V 4 bases and J 2 bases; bases outside gene matches: 10. The V gene's germline CDR1 is MGHRA and CDR2 YSYEKL. CDR3 bases: TGCGCCAGCAGCCGGCCGAAAGCAGGGGGGAACTATGGCTACACCTTC. It encodes CASSRPKAGGNYGYTF.

V is TRBV6-1 and J is TRBJ2-2; D is perhaps TRBD1 (5 bases). Germline CDR1 and CDR2: MNHNS and SASEGT. The V end lost 7 bases, the J end lost 1 base, and 10 bases lay between the germline ends. This CDR3 spans 14 amino acids. The DNA of the CDR3 is TGTGCCAGCATCCTGGGGCTGAACACCGGGGAGCTGTTTTTT. Its translation is CASILGLNTGELFF.

This rearrangement joins TRBV4-1 to TRBJ2-2; 10 bases map to TRBD2. Per germline, CDR1 MGHRA and CDR2 YSYEKL. CDR3 length: 16 amino acids. With V trimmed by 4 bases and J by 3 bases, 5 bases remained unmatched. DNA of the CDR3: TGCGCCAGCAGCCTCGCGAGCGGGGGGGACACCGGGGAGCTGTTTTTT. This translates into CASSLASGGDTGELFF.

The table lists this clone with a count of one. The chain is built from TRBV4-2 and TRBJ1-2, with 10 bases matching TRBD1. After removal of 1 base from V and 1 base from J, the junction contained 0 bases not matched to a gene. CDR1 and CDR2 (germline): LGHNA, YNFKEQ. The CDR3 has 15 amino acids. CDR3 region: CASSQGDRGNYGYTF. The CDR3 DNA sequence: TGTGCCAGCAGCCAAGGGGACAGGGGTAACTATGGCTACACCTTC.

CDR3 sequence: CASSPTSLGGGEKLFF. In DNA, the CDR3 is TGTGCCAGCAGTCCCACCAGCCTGGGGGGTGGTGAAAAACTGTTTTTT. This chain uses TRBV27 with TRBJ1-4; D perhaps matches TRBD1 (5 bases). The germline gives CDR1 MNHEY, CDR2 SMNVEV (reference sequence). The CDR3 is 16 residues long. V dropped 5 bases and J dropped 7 bases, with 20 bases sitting between them.

The rearrangement uses TRBV18 and TRBJ2-7; 7 bases align to TRBD1. The CDR3 length is 16 residues. V shed 3 bases, J shed 2 bases, and the junction held 10 bases outside the gene matches. Germline CDR1 is KGHSH and CDR2 is LQKENI. CDR3 in amino acids: CASSPVQGSGTYEQYF. The DNA of the CDR3 is TGTGCCAGCTCACCCGTACAGGGGTCGGGTACCTACGAGCAGTACTTC.

This rearrangement joins TRBV9 to TRBJ1-2; 12 nucleotides agree with TRBD1. This CDR3 region has 15 residues. V shed 4 bases, J shed 4 bases, and the junction held 5 bases outside the gene matches. Germline loops: CDR1 SGDLS, CDR2 YYNGEE. CDR3 protein: CASSPGQGAGYGYTF. In nucleotides, the CDR3 is TGTGCCAGCAGCCCGGGACAGGGGGCGGGCTATGGCTACACCTTC.

The rearrangement uses TRBV10-3 and TRBJ2-2; TRBD2 agrees at 12 bases. V lost 5 bases and J lost 4; bases outside the gene matches: 5. The CDR3 has 16 amino acids. Per germline, CDR1 ENHRY and CDR2 SYGVKD. Here the CDR3 reads CAISSTSGGSTGELFF. For the CDR3, the DNA is TGTGCCATCAGTTCGACTAGCGGGGGCAGCACCGGGGAGCTGTTTTTT.

The chain is built from TRBV11-2 and TRBJ1-1; D is possibly TRBD1 (5 bases). From germline, CDR1 is SGHAT and CDR2 FQNNGV. Trimming stripped 5 bases from V and 4 bases from J, with 17 bases between. The CDR3 is 15 amino acids. The CDR3 DNA reads as TGTGCCAGCAGCCCCCAGTCTGGGGGGACCACTGAAGCTTTCTTT. Its translation is CASSPQSGGTTEAFF.

This rearrangement joins TRBV4-2 to TRBJ1-6, with D possibly matching TRBD1 (5 bases). The CDR3 is 15 residues long. Trimming took off 1 base at V and 7 bases at J, with 11 bases between the two ends. Looked up from germline, CDR1 is LGHNA and CDR2 is YNFKEQ. In DNA, the CDR3 is TGTGCCAGCAGCCAAGGGCAGGGTGGGAATTCACCCCTCCACTTT. It encodes CASSQGQGGNSPLHF.